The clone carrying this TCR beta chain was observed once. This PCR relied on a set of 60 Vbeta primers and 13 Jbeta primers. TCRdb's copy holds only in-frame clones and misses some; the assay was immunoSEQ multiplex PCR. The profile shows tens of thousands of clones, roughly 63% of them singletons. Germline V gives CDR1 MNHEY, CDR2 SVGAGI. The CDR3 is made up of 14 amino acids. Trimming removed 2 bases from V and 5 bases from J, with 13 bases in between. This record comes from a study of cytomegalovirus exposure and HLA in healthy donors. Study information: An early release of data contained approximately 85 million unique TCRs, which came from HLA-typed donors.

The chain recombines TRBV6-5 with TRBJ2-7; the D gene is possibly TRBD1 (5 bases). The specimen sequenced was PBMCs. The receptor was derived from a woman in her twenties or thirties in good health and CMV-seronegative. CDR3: CASSYDIGADEQYF. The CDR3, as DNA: TGTGCCAGCAGTTACGATATAGGGGCCGACGAGCAGTACTTC.